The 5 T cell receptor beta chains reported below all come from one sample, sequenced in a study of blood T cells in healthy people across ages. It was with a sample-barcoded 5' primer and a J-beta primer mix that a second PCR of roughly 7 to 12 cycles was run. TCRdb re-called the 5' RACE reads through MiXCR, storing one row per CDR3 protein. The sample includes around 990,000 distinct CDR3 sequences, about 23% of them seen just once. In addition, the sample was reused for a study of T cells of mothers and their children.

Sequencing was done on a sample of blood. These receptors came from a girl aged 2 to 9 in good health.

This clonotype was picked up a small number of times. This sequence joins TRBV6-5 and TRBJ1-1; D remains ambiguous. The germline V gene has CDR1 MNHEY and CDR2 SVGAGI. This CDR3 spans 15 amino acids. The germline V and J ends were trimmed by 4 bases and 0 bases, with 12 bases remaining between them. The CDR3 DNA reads TGTGCCAGCAGTTCCCGACAACGCATGAACACTGAAGCTTTCTTT. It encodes CASSSRQRMNTEAFF.

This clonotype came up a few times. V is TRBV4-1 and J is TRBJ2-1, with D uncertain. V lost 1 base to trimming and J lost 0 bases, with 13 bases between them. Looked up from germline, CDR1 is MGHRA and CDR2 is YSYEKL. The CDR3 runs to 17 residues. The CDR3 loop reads CASSQVSGSDSYNEQFF. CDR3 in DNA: TGCGCCAGCAGCCAAGTGTCCGGGTCCGACTCCTACAATGAGCAGTTCTTC.

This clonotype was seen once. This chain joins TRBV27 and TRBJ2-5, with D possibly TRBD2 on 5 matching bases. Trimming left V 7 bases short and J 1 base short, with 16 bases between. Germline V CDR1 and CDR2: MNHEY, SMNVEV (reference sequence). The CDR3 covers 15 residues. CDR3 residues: CASMRVAGVQETQYF. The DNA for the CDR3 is TGTGCCAGCATGAGAGTAGCCGGGGTCCAAGAGACCCAGTACTTC.

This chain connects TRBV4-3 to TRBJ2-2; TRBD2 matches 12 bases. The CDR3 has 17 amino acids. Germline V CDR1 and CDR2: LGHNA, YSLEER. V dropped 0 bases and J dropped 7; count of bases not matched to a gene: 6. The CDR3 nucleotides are TGCGCCAGCAGCCAAGAGGGTGGACTAGCGGGGATCGGGGAGCTGTTTTTT. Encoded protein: CASSQEGGLAGIGELFF.

Written as DNA, the CDR3 is TGCAGCGTTGATTATTCAGGGTCCTACGAGCAGTACTTC. This sequence encodes CSVDYSGSYEQYF. V gene TRBV29-1 combines with J gene TRBJ2-7, with a tentative D call TRBD1 (5 bases). The germline V gene encodes CDR1 SQVTM and CDR2 ANQGSEA. The CDR3 is 13 amino acids. The V and J ends lost 3 bases and 1 base respectively, with 10 bases between them.